This paragraph reports one T cell receptor (beta chain). Its antigen is still unknown. Given a much more abundant clone one base away, this may be a read error. The CDR3 consists of 15 residues. Germline-derived CDR1 and CDR2 are MNHEY and SVGEGT. General study results and limits: Tumor Treg TCRs overlapped most with tumor naive CD4+ cells. Whole repertoires were not studied in the larger cohort, only one V-J beta rearrangement.

Purified naive CD4+ T cells were depleted of CD25+ Tregs. Constant-region reverse primers amplified full-length variable regions, followed by semi-nested Nested Universal Primer A PCR. TCRdb itself ran the 5' RACE reads through MiXCR, one entry per CDR3 protein. The sample holds more than 4,500 distinct CDR3 sequences, about a third seen once. The material sequenced was naive CD4+ T cells sorted from a lymph node. The subset denotes: naive CD4+ T cells, CD4+CD45RA+CD25-. This sequence was found in a female donor with breast cancer. This chain links TRBV6-2 or TRBV6-3 with TRBJ1-2; D gene uncertain. The CDR3 DNA is TGTGCCAACAGTAAGTCCTTGGAAGACCAATATGGCTACACCTTC. Its translation is CANSKSLEDQYGYTF.